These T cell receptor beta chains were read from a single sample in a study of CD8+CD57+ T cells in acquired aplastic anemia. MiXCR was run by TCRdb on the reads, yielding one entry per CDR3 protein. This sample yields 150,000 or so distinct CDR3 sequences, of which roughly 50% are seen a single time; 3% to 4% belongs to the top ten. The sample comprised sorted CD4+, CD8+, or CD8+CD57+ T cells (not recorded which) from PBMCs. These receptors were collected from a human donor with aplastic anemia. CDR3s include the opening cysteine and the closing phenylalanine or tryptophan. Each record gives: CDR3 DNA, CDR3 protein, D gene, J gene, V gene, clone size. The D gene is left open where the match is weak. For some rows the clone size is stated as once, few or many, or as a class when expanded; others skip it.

cdr3_nt: TGTGCCAGTAGTATAGATACCGATCAGCCCCAGCATTTT; cdr3_aa: CASSIDTDQPQHF; d_call: -; j_call: TRBJ1-5; v_call: TRBV19; clone_size: -
cdr3_nt: TGTGCCAGCAGCTCGTCACCGGGACAGGGCCGAGGCAATCAGCCCCAGCATTTT; cdr3_aa: CASSSSPGQGRGNQPQHF; d_call: TRBD1; j_call: TRBJ1-5; v_call: TRBV11-2; clone_size: many
cdr3_nt: TGTGCCAGTACGGGGAGGGGGCAAAACGAGCAGTACTTC; cdr3_aa: CASTGRGQNEQYF; d_call: -; j_call: TRBJ2-7; v_call: TRBV19; clone_size: once
cdr3_nt: TGTGCCAGCAGCCGTAGGGACAGCCTCCCGGGGACCCAGTACTTC; cdr3_aa: CASSRRDSLPGTQYF; d_call: TRBD1; j_call: TRBJ2-5; v_call: TRBV7-9; clone_size: few
cdr3_nt: TGTGCCAGCATCACCCTGCGGGGTAGCGGGGGAAATGAGCAGTTCTTC; cdr3_aa: CASITLRGSGGNEQFF; d_call: TRBD2; j_call: TRBJ2-1; v_call: TRBV12-3/TRBV12-4; clone_size: many
cdr3_nt: TGTGCCACCAGTGATAGTGCCGGGACAGGATGGCCGAACACCGGGGAGCTGTTTTTT; cdr3_aa: CATSDSAGTGWPNTGELFF; d_call: TRBD1; j_call: TRBJ2-2; v_call: TRBV24-1; clone_size: -
cdr3_nt: TGTGCCAGCAGTGCACAGGCTGAGGAGACCCAGTACTTC; cdr3_aa: CASSAQAEETQYF; d_call: -; j_call: TRBJ2-5; v_call: TRBV6-2/TRBV6-3; clone_size: -
cdr3_nt: TGTGCCAGCAGACCGGGACAGGGGGCGCTGGAGACTGAAGCTTTCTTT; cdr3_aa: CASRPGQGALETEAFF; d_call: TRBD1; j_call: TRBJ1-1; v_call: TRBV27; clone_size: -
cdr3_nt: TGTGCCAGTGAGCGGAATGAGCAGTTCTTC; cdr3_aa: CASERNEQFF; d_call: -; j_call: TRBJ2-1; v_call: TRBV7-9; clone_size: -
cdr3_nt: TGCGCCAGCAGTGAACAGGGCGATGAGCAGTTCTTC; cdr3_aa: CASSEQGDEQFF; d_call: -; j_call: TRBJ2-1; v_call: TRBV10-2; clone_size: many